Presented here are 28 T cell receptor beta chains from one specimen sequenced in a study of cytomegalovirus exposure and HLA in healthy donors. The PCR ran on 60 Vbeta and 13 Jbeta primers. The data were produced by immunoSEQ multiplex PCR, yet TCRdb's version contains in-frame clones alone and is incomplete. The sample lists 84,000 or so clones, less than 65% seen once, with 4.5% to 5.5% in the top ten. The sequenced sample consisted of PBMCs. These receptors were collected from a woman in her twenties or thirties in good health and CMV-seropositive.

For the CDR3, the DNA is TGTGCCAGCAGCTGGGGGACAGTTCCGCCCGGGGAGCTGTTTTTT. Translated, it gives CASSWGTVPPGELFF. The chain joins TRBV5-4 to TRBJ2-2; 7 bases are a match to TRBD1. J was trimmed by 6 bases and V by 3 bases; bases with no gene match: 8. CDR3 length: 15 amino acids. Germline-derived CDR1 and CDR2 are SGHNT and YYREEE (reference sequence).

This clone was seen only a few times. The rearrangement links TRBV7-3 to TRBJ1-1, with D unclear. Germline CDR1 is SGHTA and CDR2 is FQGTGA. The CDR3 sequence is 13 residues long. V was pared by 3 bases and J by 2 bases, with 7 bases between. CDR3 sequence (DNA): TGTGCCAGCAGCTTGTCACAAAACACTGAAGCTTTCTTT. The encoded protein is CASSLSQNTEAFF.

The chain combines TRBV12-5 with TRBJ1-2, with TRBD1 matching 8 bases. From germline, CDR1 is LGHNT and CDR2 FRNRAP. Losses at the gene ends were 6 bases for V and 8 bases for J; bases not matched to a gene: 8. The CDR3 spans 13 residues. CDR3 region: CASGWGTGDGYTF. CDR3 in DNA: TGTGCTAGTGGATGGGGGACAGGAGACGGCTACACCTTC.

V and J are TRBV28 and TRBJ1-1, with D possibly TRBD1 on 5 matching bases. The V gene's germline CDR1 is MDHEN and CDR2 SYDVKM. The CDR3 runs 15 residues. V was cut by 6 bases and J by 7 bases, with 21 bases left in between. The DNA of the CDR3 is TGTGCCAGCAGACTAACAGGTTTTAGGGGATATGAAGCTTTCTTT. Its protein product is CASRLTGFRGYEAFF. The full variable domain, with the rest looked up from reference TRBV28 and TRBJ1-1, is DVKVTQSSRYLVKRTGEKVFLECVQDMDHENMFWYRQDPGLGLRLIYFSYDVKMKEKGDIPEGYSVSREKKERFSLILESASTNQTSMYLCASRLTGFRGYEAFFGQGTRLTVV.

This sequence joins TRBV9 and TRBJ2-7; TRBD1 is a possible D gene (5 bases). V was clipped by 1 base and J by 6 bases, with 14 bases between them. The CDR3 extends over 14 amino acids. In germline, CDR1 is SGDLS, CDR2 YYNGEE. CDR3 DNA: TGTGCCAGCAGCGTAACTCTCCAGGGTGGCGAGCAGTACTTC. Translating gives CASSVTLQGGEQYF.

This clone was detected a few times. The chain joins TRBV18 to TRBJ1-1; maybe TRBD1 (5 bases). Trimming pared 5 bases from V and 3 bases from J, leaving 10 bases between. From germline, CDR1 is KGHSH and CDR2 LQKENI. The CDR3 has 13 amino acids. For the CDR3, the DNA is TGTGCCAGCTCAGAGACAGCCTACACTGAAGCTTTCTTT. Its protein product is CASSETAYTEAFF.

V usage is TRBV4-2 and J usage is TRBJ1-4, with D possibly TRBD1 on 5 matching bases. Between the trimmed V and J ends, which lost 0 bases and 1 base, there was a span of 12 bases. This CDR3 is built from 17 residues. CDR1 is LGHNA and CDR2 is YNFKEQ in the germline V gene. The CDR3 region is CASSQDGTGRTNEKLFF. DNA of the CDR3: TGTGCCAGCAGCCAAGACGGGACTGGGAGAACTAATGAAAAACTGTTTTTT.

The chain links TRBV14 to TRBJ2-1; D is undetermined. This CDR3 is 15 amino acids long. V gave up 4 bases and J gave up 1 base, with 11 bases separating them. The germline V gene encodes CDR1 SGHDN and CDR2 FVKESK. CDR3 amino acids: CASSLDTQSYNEQFF. In DNA form, the CDR3 reads TGTGCCAGCAGCCTCGACACTCAATCCTACAATGAGCAGTTCTTC.

Note on this clone: Compared with germline, one end of the junction differs, possibly owing to a read error. The rearrangement uses TRBV7-7 and TRBJ2-5; TRBD1 aligns across 8 bases. The germline V gene has CDR1 SSHAT and CDR2 FNYEAQ (reference sequence). This CDR3 spans 15 amino acids. The CDR3 protein is CASSLGQGLQETQYF. Written as DNA, the CDR3 is TGTGCTAGCAGCTTAGGACAGGGACTTCAAGAGACCCAGTACTTC.

Remarks on this clone: Relative to the germline gene, one junction end is altered; a read error may explain this. The chain joins TRBV7-9 to TRBJ2-3, with 7 nucleotides matching TRBD2. CDR3 size: 14 residues. Per the germline V gene, CDR1 is SEHNR and CDR2 is FQNEAQ (reference sequence). CDR3 residues: CSSSLRLAEHTQYF. In nucleotides, the CDR3 is TGTTCCAGCAGCTTAAGGCTAGCGGAACATACGCAGTATTTT.

This clone was seen only a few times. This chain uses TRBV6-5 with TRBJ1-2; TRBD1 is a possible D gene (5 bases). CDR1 MNHEY and CDR2 SVGAGI come from the germline V gene. The CDR3 is 15 residues long. V was trimmed by 2 bases and J by 8 bases, leaving 18 bases between them. CDR3 sequence: CASSYAPGRVGGYTF. CDR3 nucleotide sequence: TGTGCCAGCAGTTACGCTCCCGGCAGGGTTGGCGGCTACACCTTC.

This clone was counted once. The genes are TRBV28 and TRBJ1-1, with 7 bases identical to TRBD1. Trimming removed 3 bases from V and 0 bases from J; junction bases left unmatched: 4. Germline V CDR1 and CDR2: MDHEN, SYDVKM. The CDR3 loop spans 15 amino acids. The CDR3 coding sequence is TGTGCCAGCAGTTTGACAGGGCCCTTGAACACTGAAGCTTTCTTT. Protein: CASSLTGPLNTEAFF.

This chain links TRBV25-1 with TRBJ1-6; a weak D match, TRBD1 (6 bases). CDR1 is MGHDK and CDR2 is SYGVNS in the germline V gene. V shed 7 bases and J shed 5 bases, with 9 bases lying between them. This CDR3 comprises 13 residues. CDR3 protein: CASTDSNNSPLHF. CDR3 nucleotides: TGTGCCAGCACGGACAGCAATAATTCACCCCTCCACTTT.

The chain joins TRBV18 to TRBJ1-2; D not certain. Germline-derived CDR1 and CDR2 are KGHSH and LQKENI. This CDR3 has 13 residues. V was clipped by 3 bases and J by 2 bases, with 7 bases between them. This CDR3 reads CASSPGDNYGYTF. The CDR3 region has the DNA TGTGCCAGCTCACCGGGAGACAACTATGGCTACACCTTC.

This chain connects TRBV10-3 to TRBJ2-5; tentative D call: TRBD2 (6 bases). Germline V gene lookup returns CDR1 ENHRY and CDR2 SYGVKD. This CDR3 contains 13 residues. V dropped 10 bases and J dropped 5 bases, with 17 bases sitting between them. CDR3 loop: CANGDFPLETQYF. As DNA, the CDR3 is TGTGCCAACGGGGACTTTCCTTTGGAGACCCAGTACTTC.

The rearrangement joins TRBV5-1 to TRBJ1-6; D uncertain. V lost 3 bases and J lost 7, with 8 bases in between. Germline V lookup: CDR1 SGHRS, CDR2 YFSETQ. This CDR3 has 13 residues. CDR3: CASSSEGNSPLHF. DNA for the CDR3: TGCGCCAGCAGCTCGGAGGGCAATTCACCCCTCCACTTT.

The chain joins TRBV11-2 to TRBJ2-2; TRBD2 agrees at 10 bases. J lost 8 bases, V lost 5 bases, and 11 bases had no gene match. The germline V gene has CDR1 SGHAT and CDR2 FQNNGV. This CDR3 comprises 16 residues. CDR3 region: CASSETSGASPGELFF. CDR3 sequence (DNA): TGTGCCAGCAGCGAAACTAGCGGGGCCTCGCCGGGGGAGCTGTTTTTT.

The chain is built from TRBV7-2 and TRBJ2-2, with 7 bases aligning to TRBD2. The CDR3 is 15 amino acids. CDR1 and CDR2 from the germline V gene are SGHTA and FQGNSA. With V trimmed by 5 bases and J by 0 bases, 3 bases remained unmatched. CDR3 protein: CASSPRGANTGELFF. CDR3 nucleotide sequence: TGTGCCAGCAGCCCCCGGGGGGCGAACACCGGGGAGCTGTTTTTT.

The gene calls are TRBV7-2 and TRBJ1-5, with unresolved D. Trimming took 2 bases from V and 0 from J, leaving 8 bases between them. Per the germline V gene, CDR1 is SGHTA and CDR2 is FQGNSA. CDR3 size: 15 residues. The CDR3 loop is CASSLTRNSNQPQHF. The CDR3 nucleotides read TGTGCCAGCAGCTTAACCAGGAATAGCAATCAGCCCCAGCATTTT.

The chain recombines TRBV5-4 with TRBJ2-3; D is perhaps TRBD2 (5 bases). This CDR3 has 16 amino acids. Germline CDR1 SGHNT, CDR2 YYREEE (reference sequence). Trimming shortened V by 4 bases and J by 2 bases, and 17 bases separated the two germline ends. CDR3 sequence reads: CASSRGTGATTDTQYF. The CDR3, as DNA: TGTGCCAGCAGCCGGGGAACGGGTGCCACCACAGATACGCAGTATTTT.

This clone was counted only a few times. J is TRBJ1-5 and V is TRBV6-8, with D unresolved. V was cut by 8 bases and J by 3 bases, with 5 bases left in between. The CDR3 contains 11 residues. Germline CDR1 and CDR2: MNHGY and SAAAGT. The CDR3 loop reads CASRSNQPQHF. The CDR3 DNA reads as TGTGCCAGCCGGTCCAATCAGCCCCAGCATTTT.

This clone was observed a few times. The J gene is TRBJ2-1, the V gene TRBV7-2, with no clear D. The ends were cut back, 5 bases at V and 10 bases at J, with 9 bases in the middle. CDR1 and CDR2 (germline): SGHTA, FQGNSA. The CDR3 is 11 residues long. The CDR3 DNA sequence: TGTGCCAGCAGCCCACAGATCGAGCAGTTCTTC. Encoded protein: CASSPQIEQFF.

In nucleotides, the CDR3 is TGCGCCCCACCACGTCTTGGGGCGGCTGGGGTGGAAGGGGAGACCCAGTACTTC. Protein product: CAPPRLGAAGVEGETQYF. This chain joins TRBV5-1 and TRBJ2-5; D is perhaps TRBD1 (5 bases). V lost 10 bases and J 5 bases, leaving 33 bases between the germline ends. CDR1 is SGHRS, CDR2 YFSETQ, per germline. The CDR3 is 18 residues long.

The chain links TRBV5-1 to TRBJ1-3, with D unclear. The germline gives CDR1 SGHRS, CDR2 YFSETQ. This CDR3 comprises 14 residues. The ends were cut back, 4 bases at V and 0 bases at J, with 8 bases in the middle. The CDR3 DNA is TGCGCCAGCAGCCAGGAACACTCTGGAAACACCATATATTTT. Its translation: CASSQEHSGNTIYF.

The rearrangement joins TRBV28 to TRBJ1-5; TRBD1 matches 11 bases. With 1 base clipped from V and 5 bases from J, the junction kept 1 base outside the gene matches. CDR1 and CDR2 from the germline V gene are MDHEN and SYDVKM. The CDR3 loop spans 15 amino acids. The CDR3 region is CASSLLGQGDQPQHF. The CDR3, as DNA: TGTGCCAGCAGTTTATTGGGACAGGGGGATCAGCCCCAGCATTTT.

The rearrangement uses TRBV6-5 and TRBJ1-1, with no clear D. This CDR3 is 15 amino acids long. V lost 0 bases, J lost 7 bases, and 15 bases lay in between. Germline V gene sequence: CDR1 MNHEY, CDR2 SVGAGI. CDR3 loop: CASSYSVSIANEAFF. The CDR3 DNA reads TGTGCCAGCAGTTACTCGGTTTCTATCGCTAATGAAGCTTTCTTT.

The chain recombines TRBV2 with TRBJ1-1; 9 bases agree with TRBD1. Trimming cost V 2 bases and J 1 base; bases outside gene matches: 5. The germline CDR1 and CDR2 sequences are SNHLY and FYNNEI. The CDR3 runs to 16 residues. In DNA, the CDR3 is TGTGCCAGCAGTGAAACCATACAGGGGGCGAACACTGAAGCTTTCTTT. It yields the protein CASSETIQGANTEAFF.

Note on this clone: One end of the junction does not line up with germline, which may come from a read error. The chain uses TRBV7-3 and TRBJ1-5; D is undetermined. Per germline, CDR1 SGHTA and CDR2 FQGTGA. The length of the CDR3 is 16 residues. Here the CDR3 DNA reads TGTTCCAGCAGCTTAGAGGGAAGGTTGAGCAATCAGCCCCAGCATTTT. Translation: CSSSLEGRLSNQPQHF. Full variable domain (rest looked up from reference TRBV7-3 and TRBJ1-5): GAGVSQTPSNKVTEKGKYVELRCDPISGHTALYWYRQSLGQGPEFLIYFQGTGAADDSGLPNDRFFAVRPEGSVSTLKIQRTERGDSAVYLCSSSLEGRLSNQPQHFGDGTRLSIL.